One sample yielded the 6 T cell receptor beta chains listed below, sequenced in a study of PD-L1 blockade in urothelial cancer. Time point of the sample: peripheral blood 6 weeks after treatment start. TCRdb's copy holds only in-frame clones and misses some; the assay was immunoSEQ multiplex PCR. The table records 20,000 to 25,000 clones, around nine tenths of them present only once. The sequencing used PBMCs, collected around atezolizumab (anti-PD-L1) treatment. Source of these receptors: a woman aged 60-70 years with urothelial cancer.

This chain joins TRBV25-1 and TRBJ1-6, with D possibly matching TRBD1 (5 bases). The CDR3 sequence is 18 residues long. Per germline, CDR1 MGHDK and CDR2 SYGVNS. With 2 bases removed from V and 4 bases from J, the gap between germline ends came to 18 bases. CDR3 coding DNA: TGTGCCAGCAGTGAACATGGTGGGGCTAGACAGTATAATTCACCCCTCCACTTT. This translates into CASSEHGGARQYNSPLHF. The entire variable domain, with the rest obtained from reference TRBV25-1 and TRBJ1-6, is as follows: EADIYQTPRYLVIGTGKKITLECSQTMGHDKMYWYQQDPGMELHLIHYSYGVNSTEKGDLSSESTVSRIRTEHFPLTLESARPSHTSQYLCASSEHGGARQYNSPLHFGNGTRLTVT.

The V call is TRBV4-3, the J call TRBJ2-4; 7 bases are shared with TRBD2. V dropped 0 bases and J dropped 9; count of bases not matched to a gene: 5. The germline CDR1 and CDR2 sequences are LGHNA and YSLEER. This CDR3 contains 14 residues. CDR3 amino acids: CASSQEEASGIQYF. In DNA form, the CDR3 reads TGCGCCAGCAGCCAAGAAGAGGCTAGCGGCATTCAGTACTTC.

The chain links TRBV4-1 to TRBJ2-7; D uncertain. V lost 0 bases to trimming and J lost 0 bases, with 15 bases between them. The CDR3 has 17 residues. Germline CDR1 is MGHRA and CDR2 is YSYEKL. The CDR3 DNA sequence: TGCGCCAGCAGCCAAGAATACAAGTGGCCTAGCTCCTACGAGCAGTACTTC. Amino acid sequence: CASSQEYKWPSSYEQYF.

V and J are TRBV7-2 and TRBJ1-3, with 8 nucleotides matching TRBD1. The trim removed 0 bases at V and 4 bases at J, leaving 11 bases unmatched. The germline V gene encodes CDR1 SGHTA and CDR2 FQGNSA. The CDR3 spans 18 residues. CDR3 bases: TGTGCCAGCAGCTTAGCGCTTAGGACAGGGAAAGGCGGAAACACCATATATTTT. This encodes CASSLALRTGKGGNTIYF.

The CDR3 spells CASSSDRGASSEQYF. Written as DNA, the CDR3 is TGTGCCAGTAGTTCAGACAGGGGCGCAAGTAGCGAGCAGTACTTC. The chain carries TRBV19 and TRBJ2-7; 8 nucleotides align to TRBD1. The CDR3 totals 15 residues. Per the germline V gene, CDR1 is LNHDA and CDR2 is SQIVND (reference sequence). V shed 5 bases, J shed 6 bases, and the junction held 12 bases outside the gene matches.

The chain is built from TRBV4-2 and TRBJ1-1, with a weak D call TRBD1 (5 bases). This CDR3 is 15 amino acids long. V was cut by 0 bases and J by 0 bases, with 8 bases left in between. In germline, CDR1 is LGHNA, CDR2 YNFKEQ. CDR3 amino acids: CASSQDQGLNTEAFF. The CDR3 bases are TGTGCCAGCAGCCAAGATCAGGGATTGAACACTGAAGCTTTCTTT.